These 24 T cell receptor beta chains were sequenced from one sample in a study of T-cell memory formation after mild COVID-19. Using its own MiXCR run on the 5' RACE reads, TCRdb lists one record per CDR3 protein. The data show 350,000 to 550,000 distinct CDR3 sequences, about a sixth seen once. Sequencing was carried out using PBMCs or a T cell subset sorted from them (not recorded which). The receptors were gathered from a man younger than 35 who had mild COVID-19 (a few samples of this study predate the infection). Cell type and time point are not known.

The chain joins TRBV4-2 to TRBJ1-1; D unresolved. Trimming pared 1 base from V and 0 bases from J, leaving 9 bases between. The CDR3 covers 15 residues. CDR1 LGHNA and CDR2 YNFKEQ come from the germline V gene. CDR3 in amino acids: CASSQGKGMNTEAFF. CDR3 in DNA: TGTGCCAGCAGCCAAGGGAAGGGTATGAACACTGAAGCTTTCTTT.

The chain combines TRBV27 with TRBJ2-1; D gene unclear. This CDR3 is 12 amino acids long. Germline V lookup: CDR1 MNHEY, CDR2 SMNVEV (reference sequence). The V end lost 2 bases, the J end lost 7 bases, and 6 bases lay between the germline ends. CDR3 nucleotide sequence: TGTGCCAGCAGTTTAAGCCCGAATGAGCAGTTCTTC. Residues: CASSLSPNEQFF.

This clonotype came up many times. This rearrangement joins TRBV20-1 to TRBJ2-3; 9 positions match TRBD2. Per germline, CDR1 DFQATT and CDR2 SNEGSKA (reference sequence). The CDR3 runs 15 residues. The junction had 7 bases not matched to a gene; V was cut back by 6 bases and J by 0 bases. The CDR3 loop reads CSAPRLAGSTDTQYF. As DNA, the CDR3 is TGCAGTGCCCCTCGGCTAGCGGGGAGCACAGATACGCAGTATTTT.

This rearrangement joins TRBV27 to TRBJ2-3; perhaps TRBD2 as D (5 bases). In germline, CDR1 is MNHEY, CDR2 SMNVEV (reference sequence). V gave up 2 bases and J gave up 0 bases, with 9 bases separating them. CDR3 size: 15 residues. In nucleotides, the CDR3 is TGTGCCAGCAGTTTACGCAGGACTAGCACAGATACGCAGTATTTT. Translated: CASSLRRTSTDTQYF.

The rearrangement links TRBV20-1 to TRBJ2-1; D may be TRBD2 (6 bases). V dropped 5 bases and J dropped 4 bases, with 15 bases sitting between them. This CDR3 spans 14 amino acids. In germline, CDR1 is DFQATT, CDR2 SNEGSKA (reference sequence). CDR3 in DNA: TGCAGTGCTCCACTAGCCGTTACTTACAATGAGCAGTTCTTC. Translation gives CSAPLAVTYNEQFF.

V and J are TRBV20-1 and TRBJ2-6, with unresolved D. This CDR3 spans 15 amino acids. Germline V gene lookup returns CDR1 DFQATT and CDR2 SNEGSKA (reference sequence). The V end was cut by 5 bases, the J end by 0 bases, with 11 bases between. This chain's CDR3 is CSARWFLSGANVLTF. In DNA, the CDR3 is TGCAGTGCTCGGTGGTTCCTCTCTGGGGCCAACGTCCTGACTTTC.

This clonotype has more than one count but fewer than ten. The rearrangement joins TRBV6-6 to TRBJ2-3; D is ambiguous. The CDR3 sequence is 13 residues long. Germline CDR1 reads MNHNY; CDR2 reads SVGAGI (reference sequence). With 4 bases removed from V and 6 bases from J, the gap between germline ends came to 11 bases. This CDR3 is CASSSDRVDTQYF. Here the CDR3 DNA reads TGTGCCAGCAGTTCGGACCGGGTGGATACGCAGTATTTT.

The genes are TRBV20-1 and TRBJ1-2; no reliable D call. The germline V and J ends were trimmed by 3 bases and 5 bases, with 10 bases remaining between them. Germline V gives CDR1 DFQATT, CDR2 SNEGSKA (reference sequence). The CDR3 totals 12 residues. The CDR3 loop is CSASRTVYGYTF. DNA for the CDR3: TGCAGTGCTAGTAGGACGGTATATGGCTACACCTTC.

The chain combines TRBV10-3 with TRBJ1-2; TRBD1 might be the D (6 bases). Germline CDR1 reads ENHRY; CDR2 reads SYGVKD. The CDR3 runs 13 residues. The V end was cut by 4 bases, the J end by 2 bases, with 8 bases between. The CDR3, as DNA: TGTGCCATCAGTGCCGGACAGAACTATGGCTACACCTTC. Translated: CAISAGQNYGYTF.

This clonotype was counted at least ten times. The rearrangement uses TRBV18 and TRBJ2-1; 7 bases are a match to TRBD2. Per the germline V gene, CDR1 is KGHSH and CDR2 is LQKENI. CDR3 length: 14 amino acids. J lost 9 bases, V lost 3 bases, and 8 bases had no gene match. The CDR3 loop is CASSPVSGEVEQFF. In nucleotides, the CDR3 is TGTGCCAGCTCACCCGTCAGCGGGGAAGTTGAGCAGTTCTTC.

This clonotype has only a few counts. V gene TRBV10-3 combines with J gene TRBJ1-1; 7 bases line up with TRBD1. Germline-derived CDR1 and CDR2 are ENHRY and SYGVKD. The ends lost 6 bases at V and 11 bases at J; junction bases unmatched: 12. The CDR3 is 13 amino acids. The CDR3 loop reads CAIRMDTGEEAFF. DNA for the CDR3: TGTGCCATCAGGATGGATACAGGGGAAGAGGCTTTCTTT.

V gene TRBV7-2 combines with J gene TRBJ2-1, with a possible D match to TRBD1 (5 bases). CDR1 is SGHTA and CDR2 is FQGNSA in the germline V gene. V lost 6 bases and J lost 9, with 21 bases in between. The CDR3 is 15 amino acids. The CDR3 DNA sequence: TGTGCCAGCAGGGCTTTAGGCGGTCGTAGGGGTGAGCAGTTCTTC. Translation: CASRALGGRRGEQFF.

The genes are TRBV4-3 and TRBJ1-2, with D perhaps TRBD1 (6 bases). The CDR3 has 15 amino acids. V lost 1 base and J lost 4, with 13 bases in between. The germline gives CDR1 LGHNA, CDR2 YSLEER. The DNA of the CDR3 is TGCGCCAGCAGCCAAGTAGGGGGATTGGGCTATGGCTACACCTTC. Translated, it gives CASSQVGGLGYGYTF.

The J gene is TRBJ2-7, the V gene TRBV19; D gene unclear. The germline CDR1 and CDR2 sequences are LNHDA and SQIVND (reference sequence). This CDR3 has 12 amino acids. Trimming shortened V by 7 bases and J by 0 bases, and 7 bases separated the two germline ends. In DNA form, the CDR3 reads TGTGCCAGTAAGGTAACCTCCTACGAGCAGTACGTC. This gives the protein CASKVTSYEQYV.

The chain uses TRBV7-9 and TRBJ2-7; the match to TRBD1 covers 8 bases. Germline-derived CDR1 and CDR2 are SEHNR and FQNEAQ (reference sequence). With 5 bases clipped from V and 2 bases from J, the junction kept 5 bases outside the gene matches. CDR3 length: 14 residues. As DNA, the CDR3 is TGTGCCAGCAGCCGAGGGGACAGGACCTACGAGCAGTACTTC. This translates into CASSRGDRTYEQYF.

The chain couples TRBV6-5 to TRBJ1-2, with a weak D call TRBD1 (5 bases). The CDR3 extends over 12 amino acids. Trimming cost V 10 bases and J 7 bases, with 16 bases left between them. Germline V lookup: CDR1 MNHEY, CDR2 SVGAGI. In DNA form, the CDR3 reads TGTGCCACCGCTTCGGGGGTGGGTGGCTACACCTTC. It is translated as CATASGVGGYTF.

The chain has TRBV5-1 and TRBJ2-1, with a tentative D call TRBD2 (5 bases). The CDR3 length is 14 residues. Deletions cut 0 bases from V and 4 bases from J, with 8 bases between. In germline, CDR1 is SGHRS, CDR2 YFSETQ. This CDR3 is CASSLGEMYNEQFF. The CDR3 region has the DNA TGCGCCAGCAGCTTGGGGGAGATGTACAATGAGCAGTTCTTC.

The chain is built from TRBV11-2 and TRBJ2-2; a weak D match, TRBD1 (6 bases). The germline V gene has CDR1 SGHAT and CDR2 FQNNGV. V lost 4 bases to trimming and J lost 3 bases, with 21 bases between them. This CDR3 is built from 18 residues. The chain's CDR3 is CASSSILLQGSDTGELFF. The CDR3 DNA follows: TGTGCCAGCAGCTCAATCCTATTGCAGGGGTCGGACACCGGGGAGCTGTTTTTT.

This clonotype was found many times. The chain joins TRBV11-2 to TRBJ2-3; either TRBD1 or TRBD2 may supply D (5 bases each). This CDR3 comprises 15 residues. Germline CDR1 reads SGHAT; CDR2 reads FQNNGV. Trimming removed 5 bases at V and 6 bases at J, with 18 bases between. The CDR3 DNA is TGTGCCAGCAGCAGAGACGGGACCCGAGGGGATACGCAGTATTTT. It translates to CASSRDGTRGDTQYF.

The chain links TRBV5-1 to TRBJ2-7; a weak D match, TRBD2 (6 bases). The CDR3 has 12 residues. CDR1 and CDR2 from the germline V gene are SGHRS and YFSETQ. V shed 4 bases and J shed 6 bases, with 11 bases lying between them. CDR3: CASSGGTLEQYF. The CDR3 coding sequence is TGCGCCAGCAGCGGCGGGACTCTCGAGCAGTACTTC. Complete variable domain (other parts from reference TRBV5-1 and TRBJ2-7): KAGVTQTPRYLIKTRGQQVTLSCSPISGHRSVSWYQQTPGQGLQFLFEYFSETQRNKGNFPGRFSGRQFSNSRSEMNVSTLELGDSALYLCASSGGTLEQYFGPGTRLTVT.

This clonotype was observed a handful of times. The genes are TRBV9 and TRBJ1-3; D perhaps matches TRBD1 (5 bases). V lost 0 bases and J lost 4, with 11 bases in between. Germline V gives CDR1 SGDLS, CDR2 YYNGEE. The length of the CDR3 is 15 residues. The CDR3 sequence: CASSVDGADGNTIYF. The CDR3 DNA reads as TGTGCCAGCAGCGTAGACGGGGCAGACGGAAACACCATATATTTT. Drawing the rest from reference TRBV9 and TRBJ1-3, the complete variable domain is DSGVTQTPKHLITATGQRVTLRCSPRSGDLSVYWYQQSLDQGLQFLIQYYNGEERAKGNILERFSAQQFPDLHSELNLSSLELGDSALYFCASSVDGADGNTIYFGEGSWLTVV.

About this clonotype: Sequence at one end of the junction differs from germline and may be a read error. This chain joins TRBV7-8 and TRBJ1-1, with 9 positions matching TRBD1. CDR1 SGHVS and CDR2 FQNEAQ come from the germline V gene. CDR3 length equals 15 residues. The CDR3: CATAGQGWGGTVAFF. The DNA of the CDR3 is TGTGCCACTGCGGGACAGGGATGGGGGGGGACTGTAGCTTTCTTT.

J is TRBJ1-1 and V is TRBV4-1; D is perhaps TRBD1 (5 bases). Germline V gives CDR1 MGHRA, CDR2 YSYEKL. Between the trimmed V and J ends, which lost 0 bases and 6 bases, there was a span of 11 bases. This CDR3 comprises 14 residues. In DNA, the CDR3 is TGCGCCAGCAGCCAAGATACGGGGGGGTCTGAAGCTTTCTTT. As protein: CASSQDTGGSEAFF.

This chain links TRBV10-3 with TRBJ1-5; D gene uncertain. This CDR3 comprises 13 residues. CDR1 and CDR2 from the germline V gene are ENHRY and SYGVKD. Trimming took 5 bases from V and 11 from J, leaving 16 bases between them. CDR3 DNA sequence: TGTGCCATCAGTAATAACAGTCGGCTGGCCCAGCATTTT. Amino acids: CAISNNSRLAQHF.